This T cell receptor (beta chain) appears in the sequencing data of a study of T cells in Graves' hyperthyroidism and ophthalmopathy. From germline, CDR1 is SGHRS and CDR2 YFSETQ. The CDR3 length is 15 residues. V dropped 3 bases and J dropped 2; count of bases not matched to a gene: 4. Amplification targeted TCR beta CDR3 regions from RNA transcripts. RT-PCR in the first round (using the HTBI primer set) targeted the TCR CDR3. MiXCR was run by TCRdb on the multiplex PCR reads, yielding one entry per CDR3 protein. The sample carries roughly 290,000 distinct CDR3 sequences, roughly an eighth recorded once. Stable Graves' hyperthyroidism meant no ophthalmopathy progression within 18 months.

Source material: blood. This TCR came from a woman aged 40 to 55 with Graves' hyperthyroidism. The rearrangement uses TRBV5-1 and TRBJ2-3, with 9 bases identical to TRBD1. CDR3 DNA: TGCGCCAGCAGCTCGGACAGGGGCGACACAGATACGCAGTATTTT. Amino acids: CASSSDRGDTDTQYF.